Presented here are 19 T cell receptor beta chains from one specimen sequenced in a study of control samples from healthy donors and cancer patients. TCRdb keeps only in-frame clones here, not all; method: immunoSEQ multiplex PCR. Found here are approximately 180,000 clones, 85% to 95% of them singletons; the top ten hold about 1.4%. Sample: blood. The origin of the receptors is a woman younger than 35 in good health.

The rearrangement links TRBV27 to TRBJ1-1; no clear D. Per germline, CDR1 MNHEY and CDR2 SMNVEV (reference sequence). The V gene lost 0 bases and the J gene lost 7 bases, with 9 bases spanning the gap. The CDR3 runs 13 residues. The DNA for the CDR3 is TGTGCCAGCAGTTTATCCCAACTCAATGAAGCTTTCTTT. This encodes CASSLSQLNEAFF.

V usage is TRBV29-1 and J usage is TRBJ2-5; 8 nucleotides line up with TRBD1. V trimming: 7 bases; J trimming: 4 bases; junction bases outside the gene matches: 2. The CDR3 sequence is 11 residues long. CDR1 is SQVTM, CDR2 ANQGSEA, per germline. The CDR3 DNA reads TGCAGCGGTGACAGGGGAGAGACCCAGTACTTC. Its protein product is CSGDRGETQYF.

This chain joins TRBV5-6 and TRBJ1-5; TRBD1 aligns across 8 bases. This CDR3 region has 13 residues. Germline V gene data show CDR1 as SGHDT and CDR2 as YYEEEE. The J segment lost 14 bases and the V segment lost 4 bases, leaving 11 bases of the junction unmatched. Here the CDR3 DNA reads TGTGCCAGCAGCCCTGACAGGGGTCATACCGAGCATTTT. Protein: CASSPDRGHTEHF.

The chain combines TRBV7-2 with TRBJ2-4; D might be TRBD1 or TRBD2, each matching 5 bases. The CDR3 extends over 17 amino acids. Germline CDR1 SGHTA, CDR2 FQGNSA. Trimming cost V 1 base and J 2 bases, with 15 bases left between them. The CDR3 region is CASSLEGLEGPKNIQYF. The CDR3 nucleotides read TGTGCCAGCAGCTTAGAGGGGTTAGAGGGCCCCAAAAACATTCAGTACTTC.

The chain joins TRBV11-3 to TRBJ1-4, with D unresolved. Looked up from germline, CDR1 is SGHNT and CDR2 is YENEEA. This CDR3 is 14 amino acids long. The ends were cut back, 9 bases at V and 8 bases at J, with 19 bases in the middle. The CDR3 DNA reads as TGTGCCAGTGCGGACGGACTCCTCGCCGAAAAACTGTTTTTT. Translation: CASADGLLAEKLFF.

The chain carries TRBV19 and TRBJ1-5; a possible D gene is TRBD1 (6 bases). In germline, CDR1 is LNHDA, CDR2 SQIVND (reference sequence). The CDR3 spans 14 residues. Trimming removed 8 bases at V and 5 bases at J, with 16 bases between. The chain's CDR3 is CASRQAGVDQPQHF. CDR3 in DNA: TGTGCCAGTCGTCAAGCAGGGGTAGATCAGCCCCAGCATTTT.

This sequence joins TRBV5-6 and TRBJ2-2; the match to TRBD1 covers 9 bases. The germline V gene has CDR1 SGHDT and CDR2 YYEEEE. The CDR3 spans 14 residues. The V segment lost 3 bases and the J segment 4 bases; nucleotides outside the gene matches: 1. CDR3 nucleotides: TGTGCCAGCAGCTGGGACAGGGCCACCGGGGAGCTGTTTTTT. Amino acid sequence: CASSWDRATGELFF.

The V call is TRBV13, the J call TRBJ1-2; D is possibly TRBD1 (5 bases). The CDR3 extends over 14 amino acids. With 3 bases removed from V and 5 bases from J, the gap between germline ends came to 13 bases. Looked up from germline, CDR1 is PRHDT and CDR2 is FYEKMQ (reference sequence). CDR3 nucleotide sequence: TGTGCCAGCAGCTTGACCCAGGGAGGGTATGGCTACACCTTC. Translation: CASSLTQGGYGYTF.

J is TRBJ2-3 and V is TRBV6-5; D gene ambiguous. V was pared by 8 bases and J by 6 bases, with 9 bases between. Germline-derived CDR1 and CDR2 are MNHEY and SVGAGI. The CDR3 has 11 amino acids. CDR3 DNA: TGTGCCAGCCGCTCGCTTGATACGCAGTATTTT. Translated, it gives CASRSLDTQYF.

The rearrangement joins TRBV6-5 to TRBJ1-1; no firm D call. The CDR3 contains 13 residues. Between the trimmed V and J ends, which lost 10 bases and 4 bases, there was a span of 16 bases. Germline V gives CDR1 MNHEY, CDR2 SVGAGI. In DNA form, the CDR3 reads TGTGCCACCTGCCCCCCGGAGGGCACTGAAGCTTTCTTT. It codes for CATCPPEGTEAFF.

This clone was recorded only once. This chain connects TRBV24-1 to TRBJ1-5; D is ambiguous. CDR3 length: 12 residues. The V gene's germline CDR1 is KGHDR and CDR2 SFDVKD. Deletions cut 7 bases from V and 1 base from J, with 4 bases between. The CDR3, as DNA: TGTGCCACCAGCGACAGCAATCAGCCCCAGCATTTT. Translating gives CATSDSNQPQHF.

The chain employs TRBV3-1 (or the pseudogene TRBV3-2) and TRBJ1-1; D is unresolved. Per germline, CDR1 LGHDT and CDR2 YNNKEL (reference sequence). This CDR3 is built from 13 residues. V lost 0 bases and J 1 base, leaving 3 bases between the germline ends. The CDR3 spells CASSQEKNTEAFF. The CDR3 nucleotides read TGTGCCAGCAGCCAAGAAAAGAACACTGAAGCTTTCTTT.

This chain uses TRBV10-1 with TRBJ2-5; D unresolved. Trimming removed 3 bases at V and 5 bases at J, with 16 bases between. This CDR3 comprises 15 residues. Germline assignment: CDR1 WNHNN and CDR2 SYGVQD (reference sequence). Here the CDR3 reads CASSDGHPARETQYF. CDR3 bases: TGCGCCAGCAGTGACGGCCACCCGGCACGGGAGACCCAGTACTTC.

The chain couples TRBV5-1 to TRBJ2-5; 12 bases agree with TRBD2. The V and J ends lost 4 bases and 5 bases, in that order; junction bases with no gene match: 6. Germline CDR1 reads SGHRS; CDR2 reads YFSETQ. The length of the CDR3 is 15 residues. As DNA, the CDR3 is TGCGCCAGCAGCCCCGATACTAGCGGGAGGGAGACCCAGTACTTC. Protein: CASSPDTSGRETQYF.

The rearrangement links TRBV19 to TRBJ1-4; D remains unclear. CDR1 LNHDA and CDR2 SQIVND come from the germline V gene (reference sequence). Between the trimmed V and J ends, which lost 5 bases and 10 bases, there was a span of 17 bases. The CDR3 has 14 amino acids. This CDR3 is CASSEGHQGRKLFF. CDR3 nucleotides: TGTGCCAGTAGTGAGGGCCACCAAGGACGAAAACTGTTTTTT.

This clone is a singleton in its sample. The chain couples TRBV5-1 to TRBJ1-2; 8 bases are shared with TRBD1. The CDR3 length is 14 residues. Germline-derived CDR1 and CDR2 are SGHRS and YFSETQ. Losses at the gene ends were 2 bases for V and 6 bases for J; bases not matched to a gene: 6. The CDR3 region is CASSLGQGGNGYTF. DNA for the CDR3: TGCGCCAGCAGCTTAGGACAGGGAGGAAATGGCTACACCTTC. The full variable domain, in which reference TRBV5-1 and TRBJ1-2 provide the parts outside the CDR3, is KAGVTQTPRYLIKTRGQQVTLSCSPISGHRSVSWYQQTPGQGLQFLFEYFSETQRNKGNFPGRFSGRQFSNSRSEMNVSTLELGDSALYLCASSLGQGGNGYTFGSGTRLTVV.

This clone came up once. The V call is TRBV19, the J call TRBJ2-5, with unresolved D. The CDR3 extends over 11 amino acids. In germline, CDR1 is LNHDA, CDR2 SQIVND (reference sequence). Trimming left V 4 bases short and J 1 base short, with 1 base between. CDR3 protein: CASSTQETQYF. CDR3 bases: TGTGCCAGTAGTACCCAAGAGACCCAGTACTTC.

The chain links TRBV19 to TRBJ1-2; perhaps TRBD1 as D (5 bases). This CDR3 comprises 16 residues. Per the germline V gene, CDR1 is LNHDA and CDR2 is SQIVND (reference sequence). V was cut by 4 bases and J by 2 bases, with 17 bases left in between. The CDR3 nucleotides are TGTGCCAGTAGTACTGGGTTGGCAGGGATGAACTATGGCTACACCTTC. Translated, it gives CASSTGLAGMNYGYTF. Supplemented by reference TRBV19 and TRBJ1-2, the full variable domain reads DGGITQSPKYLFRKEGQNVTLSCEQNLNHDAMYWYRQDPGQGLRLIYYSQIVNDFQKGDIAEGYSVSREKKESFPLTVTSAQKNPTAFYLCASSTGLAGMNYGYTFGSGTRLTVV.

The genes are TRBV11-2 and TRBJ1-5, with D perhaps TRBD1 (5 bases). The germline V and J ends were trimmed by 2 bases and 7 bases, with 9 bases remaining between them. From germline, CDR1 is SGHAT and CDR2 FQNNGV. The CDR3 length is 13 residues. The CDR3 loop reads CASSLTGGQPQHF. CDR3 DNA: TGTGCCAGCAGCTTAACAGGCGGCCAGCCCCAGCATTTT. The variable domain in full, with the rest retrieved from reference TRBV11-2 and TRBJ1-5, is EAGVAQSPRYKIIEKRQSVAFWCNPISGHATLYWYQQILGQGPKLLIQFQNNGVVDDSQLPKDRFSAERLKGVDSTLKIQPAKLEDSAVYLCASSLTGGQPQHFGDGTRLSIL.